This TCR beta chain was sequenced during a study of T cell changes during pregnancy in multiple sclerosis. Generated by immunoSEQ multiplex PCR, the TCRdb table keeps only in-frame clones and is missing some. The sample records approximately 28,000 clones, approximately 91% being singletons. The clonotype was recovered from a female donor with multiple sclerosis, enrolled in a pregnancy study. Sample: CD8+ T cells from peripheral blood mononuclear cells, taken in the second trimester of pregnancy.

This chain's CDR3 is CASSILAGDGEQYF. The CDR3 DNA sequence: TGTGCCAGCAGCATACTAGCGGGAGACGGCGAGCAGTACTTC. This chain connects TRBV7-2 to TRBJ2-7, with 11 bases that match TRBD2. There are 14 residues in the CDR3. Trimming cost V 5 bases and J 6 bases; bases outside gene matches: 6. Per germline, CDR1 SGHTA and CDR2 FQGNSA.